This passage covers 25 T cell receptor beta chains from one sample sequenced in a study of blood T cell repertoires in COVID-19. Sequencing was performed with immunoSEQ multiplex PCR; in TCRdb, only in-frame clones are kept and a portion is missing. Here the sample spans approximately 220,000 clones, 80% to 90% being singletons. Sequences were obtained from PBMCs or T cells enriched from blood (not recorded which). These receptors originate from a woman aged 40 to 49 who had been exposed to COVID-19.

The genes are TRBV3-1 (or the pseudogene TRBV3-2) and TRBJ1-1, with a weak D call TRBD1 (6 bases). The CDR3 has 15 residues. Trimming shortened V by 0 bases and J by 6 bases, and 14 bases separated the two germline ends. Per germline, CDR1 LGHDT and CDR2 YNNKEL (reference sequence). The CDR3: CASSQEAGGPSEAFF. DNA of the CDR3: TGTGCCAGCAGCCAAGAGGCGGGGGGGCCATCTGAAGCTTTCTTT.

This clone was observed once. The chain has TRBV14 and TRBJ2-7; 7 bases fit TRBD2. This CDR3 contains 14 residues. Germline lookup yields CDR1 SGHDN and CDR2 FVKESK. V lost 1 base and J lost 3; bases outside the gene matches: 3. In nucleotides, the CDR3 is TGTGCCAGCAGCCAAGTGGGGGGGATCTACGAGCAGTACTTC. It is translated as CASSQVGGIYEQYF.

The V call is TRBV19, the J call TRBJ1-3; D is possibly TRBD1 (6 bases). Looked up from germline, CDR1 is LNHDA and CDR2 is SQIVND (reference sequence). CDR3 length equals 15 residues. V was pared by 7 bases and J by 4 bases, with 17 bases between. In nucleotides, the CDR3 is TGTGCCAGTACCCCAACCGAGGGGGTAGGAAACACCATATATTTT. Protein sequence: CASTPTEGVGNTIYF.

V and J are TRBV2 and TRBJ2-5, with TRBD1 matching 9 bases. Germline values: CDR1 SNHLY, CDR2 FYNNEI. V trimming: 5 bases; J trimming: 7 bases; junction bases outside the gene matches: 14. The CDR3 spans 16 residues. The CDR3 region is CASSRTITGGQGTQYF. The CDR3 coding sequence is TGTGCCAGCAGTAGAACAATAACAGGGGGCCAGGGGACCCAGTACTTC. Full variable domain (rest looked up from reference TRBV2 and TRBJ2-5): EPEVTQTPSHQVTQMGQEVILRCVPISNHLYFYWYRQILGQKVEFLVSFYNNEISEKSEIFDDQFSVERPDGSNFTLKIRSTKLEDSAMYFCASSRTITGGQGTQYFGPGTRLLVL.

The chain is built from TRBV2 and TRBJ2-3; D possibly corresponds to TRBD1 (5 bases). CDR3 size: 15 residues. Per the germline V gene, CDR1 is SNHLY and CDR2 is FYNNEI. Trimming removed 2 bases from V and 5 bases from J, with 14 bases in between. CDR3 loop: CASSELGEVGDTQYF. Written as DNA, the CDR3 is TGTGCCAGCAGTGAACTAGGGGAAGTTGGAGATACGCAGTATTTT.

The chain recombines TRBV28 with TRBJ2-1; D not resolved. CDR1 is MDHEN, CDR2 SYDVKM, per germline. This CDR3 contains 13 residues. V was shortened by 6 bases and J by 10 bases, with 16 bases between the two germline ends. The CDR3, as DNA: TGTGCCAGCAGCGGCGGCCCGTATGGGGAGCAGTTCTTC. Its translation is CASSGGPYGEQFF. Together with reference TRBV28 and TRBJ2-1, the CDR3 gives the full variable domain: DVKVTQSSRYLVKRTGEKVFLECVQDMDHENMFWYRQDPGLGLRLIYFSYDVKMKEKGDIPEGYSVSREKKERFSLILESASTNQTSMYLCASSGGPYGEQFFGPGTRLTVL.

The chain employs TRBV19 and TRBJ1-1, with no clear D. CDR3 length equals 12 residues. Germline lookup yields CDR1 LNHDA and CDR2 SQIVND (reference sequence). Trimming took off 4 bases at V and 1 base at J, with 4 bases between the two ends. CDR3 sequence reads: CASSTGNTEAFF. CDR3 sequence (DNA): TGTGCCAGTAGTACAGGGAACACTGAAGCTTTCTTT.

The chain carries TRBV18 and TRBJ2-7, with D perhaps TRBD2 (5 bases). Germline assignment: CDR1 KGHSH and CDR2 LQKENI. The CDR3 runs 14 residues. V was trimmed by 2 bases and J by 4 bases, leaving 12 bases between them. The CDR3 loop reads CASSPVASQYEQYF. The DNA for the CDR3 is TGTGCCAGCTCACCAGTAGCGTCCCAATACGAGCAGTACTTC. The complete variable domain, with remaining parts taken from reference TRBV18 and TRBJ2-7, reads NAGVMQNPRHLVRRRGQEARLRCSPMKGHSHVYWYRQLPEEGLKFMVYLQKENIIDESGMPKERFSAEFPKEGPSILRIQQVVRGDSAAYFCASSPVASQYEQYFGPGTRLTVT.

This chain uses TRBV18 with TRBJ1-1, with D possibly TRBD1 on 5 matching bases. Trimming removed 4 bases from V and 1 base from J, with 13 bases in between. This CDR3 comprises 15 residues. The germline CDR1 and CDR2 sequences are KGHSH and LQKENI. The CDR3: CASSRTGAPNTEAFF. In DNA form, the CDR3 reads TGTGCCAGCTCACGCACAGGCGCCCCGAACACTGAAGCTTTCTTT.

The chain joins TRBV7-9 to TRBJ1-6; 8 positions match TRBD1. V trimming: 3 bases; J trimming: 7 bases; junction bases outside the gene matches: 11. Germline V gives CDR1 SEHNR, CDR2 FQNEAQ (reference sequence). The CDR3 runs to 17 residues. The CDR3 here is CASSLGGTGGSNSPLHF. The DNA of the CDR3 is TGTGCCAGCAGCTTGGGTGGGACAGGTGGATCAAATTCACCCCTCCACTTT. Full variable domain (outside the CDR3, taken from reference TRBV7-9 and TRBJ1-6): DTGVSQNPRHKITKRGQNVTFRCDPISEHNRLYWYRQTLGQGPEFLTYFQNEAQLEKSRLLSDRFSAERPKGSFSTLEIQRTEQGDSAMYLCASSLGGTGGSNSPLHFGNGTRLTVT.

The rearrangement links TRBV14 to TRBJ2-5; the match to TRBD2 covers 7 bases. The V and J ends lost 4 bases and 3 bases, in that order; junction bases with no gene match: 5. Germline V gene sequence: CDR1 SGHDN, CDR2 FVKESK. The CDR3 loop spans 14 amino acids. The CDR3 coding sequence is TGTGCCAGCAGCCGCGGAACTAGCGAAGAGACCCAGTACTTC. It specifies CASSRGTSEETQYF.

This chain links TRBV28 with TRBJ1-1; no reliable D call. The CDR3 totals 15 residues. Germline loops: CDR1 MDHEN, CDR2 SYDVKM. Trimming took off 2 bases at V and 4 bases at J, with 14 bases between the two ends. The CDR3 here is CASSLQVFRGTEAFF. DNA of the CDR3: TGTGCCAGCAGTTTACAGGTCTTCCGGGGCACTGAAGCTTTCTTT. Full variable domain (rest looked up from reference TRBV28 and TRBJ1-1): DVKVTQSSRYLVKRTGEKVFLECVQDMDHENMFWYRQDPGLGLRLIYFSYDVKMKEKGDIPEGYSVSREKKERFSLILESASTNQTSMYLCASSLQVFRGTEAFFGQGTRLTVV.

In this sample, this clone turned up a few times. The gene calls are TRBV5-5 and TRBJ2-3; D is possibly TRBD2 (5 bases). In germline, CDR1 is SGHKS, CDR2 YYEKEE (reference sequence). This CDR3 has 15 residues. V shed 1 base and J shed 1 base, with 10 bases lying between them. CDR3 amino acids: CASSLRGHGTDTQYF. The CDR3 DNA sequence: TGTGCCAGCAGCTTGCGGGGTCACGGCACAGATACGCAGTATTTT.

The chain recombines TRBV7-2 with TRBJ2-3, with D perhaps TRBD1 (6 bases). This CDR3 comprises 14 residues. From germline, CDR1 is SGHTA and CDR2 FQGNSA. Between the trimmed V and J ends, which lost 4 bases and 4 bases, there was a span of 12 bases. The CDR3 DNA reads TGTGCCAGCAGCTGGGGGCTGGGGGCAGATACGCAGTATTTT. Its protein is CASSWGLGADTQYF.

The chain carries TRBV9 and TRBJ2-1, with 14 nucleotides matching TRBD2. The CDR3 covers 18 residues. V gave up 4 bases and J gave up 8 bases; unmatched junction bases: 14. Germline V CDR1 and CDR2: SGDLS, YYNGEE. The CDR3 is CASSLGTSGGQKRDEQFF. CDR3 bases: TGTGCCAGCAGCCTAGGGACTAGCGGGGGCCAAAAAAGGGATGAGCAGTTCTTC.

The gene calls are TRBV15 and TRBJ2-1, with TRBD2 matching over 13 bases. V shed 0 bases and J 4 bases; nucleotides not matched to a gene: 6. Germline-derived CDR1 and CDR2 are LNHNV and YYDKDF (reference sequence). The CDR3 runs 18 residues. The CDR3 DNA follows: TGTGCCACCAGCAGAGACCGGACTAGCGGGGGTACATACAATGAGCAGTTCTTC. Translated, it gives CATSRDRTSGGTYNEQFF.

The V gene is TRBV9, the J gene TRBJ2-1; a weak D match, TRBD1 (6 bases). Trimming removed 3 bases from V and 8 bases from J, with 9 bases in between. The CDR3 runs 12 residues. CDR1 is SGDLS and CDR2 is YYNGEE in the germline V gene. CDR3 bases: TGTGCCAGCAGCGCGGACAGTTATGAGCAGTTCTTC. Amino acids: CASSADSYEQFF.

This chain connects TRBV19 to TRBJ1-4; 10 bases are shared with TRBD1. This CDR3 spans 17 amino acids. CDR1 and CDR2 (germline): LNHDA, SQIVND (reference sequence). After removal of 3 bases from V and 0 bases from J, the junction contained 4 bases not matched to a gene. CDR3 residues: CASSIRTGGATNEKLFF. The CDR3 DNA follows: TGTGCCAGTAGTATCCGGACAGGGGGAGCAACTAATGAAAAACTGTTTTTT.

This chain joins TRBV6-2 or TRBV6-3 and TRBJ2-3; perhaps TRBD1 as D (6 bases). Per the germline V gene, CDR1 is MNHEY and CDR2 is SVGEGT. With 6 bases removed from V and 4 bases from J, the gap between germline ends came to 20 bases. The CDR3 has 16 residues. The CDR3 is CASSPAATGIADTQYF. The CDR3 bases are TGTGCCAGCAGCCCCGCCGCAACAGGGATAGCAGATACGCAGTATTTT.

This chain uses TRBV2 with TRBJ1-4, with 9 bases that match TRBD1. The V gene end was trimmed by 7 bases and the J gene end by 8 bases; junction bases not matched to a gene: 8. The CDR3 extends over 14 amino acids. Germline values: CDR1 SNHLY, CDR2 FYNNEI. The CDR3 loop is CASTGQGRGEKLFF. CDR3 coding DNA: TGTGCCAGCACCGGACAGGGGCGCGGAGAAAAACTGTTTTTT.

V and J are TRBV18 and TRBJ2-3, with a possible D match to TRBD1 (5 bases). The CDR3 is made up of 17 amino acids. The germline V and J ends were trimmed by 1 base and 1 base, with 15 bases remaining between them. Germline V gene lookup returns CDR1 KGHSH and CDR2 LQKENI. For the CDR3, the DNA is TGTGCCAGCTCACCACGTCTCAGGGTGCAAGGCACAGATACGCAGTATTTT. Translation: CASSPRLRVQGTDTQYF.

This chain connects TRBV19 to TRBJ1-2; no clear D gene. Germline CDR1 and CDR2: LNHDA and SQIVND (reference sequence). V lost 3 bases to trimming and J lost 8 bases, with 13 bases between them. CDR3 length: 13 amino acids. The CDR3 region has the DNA TGTGCCAGTAGTATTTCGGGTCGCAGAGGCTACACCTTC. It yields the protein CASSISGRRGYTF.

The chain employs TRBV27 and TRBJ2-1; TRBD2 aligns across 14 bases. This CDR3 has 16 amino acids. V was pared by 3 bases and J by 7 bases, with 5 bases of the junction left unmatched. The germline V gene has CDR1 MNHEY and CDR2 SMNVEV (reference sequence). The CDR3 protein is CASSFPGTSGGNEQFF. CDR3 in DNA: TGTGCCAGCAGTTTCCCCGGGACTAGCGGGGGAAATGAGCAGTTCTTC.

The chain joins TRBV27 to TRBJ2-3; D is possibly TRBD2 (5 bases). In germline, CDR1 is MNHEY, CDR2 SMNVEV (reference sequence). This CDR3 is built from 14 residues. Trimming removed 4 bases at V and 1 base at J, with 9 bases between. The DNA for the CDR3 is TGTGCCAGCAGTTCCGGGGTTGGCACAGATACGCAGTATTTT. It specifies CASSSGVGTDTQYF.

This chain's CDR3 is CSVEEQEGNEQFF. The CDR3, as DNA: TGCAGCGTTGAAGAGCAGGAGGGGAATGAGCAGTTCTTC. The V call is TRBV29-1, the J call TRBJ2-1, with D possibly matching TRBD2 (6 bases). V dropped 0 bases and J dropped 7 bases, with 10 bases sitting between them. This CDR3 spans 13 amino acids. Germline CDR1 and CDR2: SQVTM and ANQGSEA.